The 29 T cell receptor beta chains below all came from one sample that was sequenced in a study of blood T cell repertoires in COVID-19 (dated by TCRdb to about 2020). Library prep was done by the immunoSEQ multiplex PCR assay. Here the immuneACCESS table is served through TCRdb, limited to in-frame sequences with V and J called. Missing clones are a known gap in these copies; in checked studies unresolved V genes cover under half, and the rest lacks a known reason. The sample records a few hundred thousand clones, approximately 83% of which are singletons. The top ten constitute more than 2% of the sample. Sequencing input: PBMCs or T cells enriched from blood (not recorded which). The source of these receptors is a man aged 25 to 45 who had recovered from COVID-19.

The chain couples TRBV5-1 to TRBJ1-1, with D perhaps matching TRBD1 (5 bases). Germline V gene data show CDR1 as SGHRS and CDR2 as YFSETQ. CDR3 length: 12 amino acids. Trimming pared 4 bases from V and 2 bases from J, leaving 6 bases between. The CDR3 DNA sequence: TGCGCCAGCAGCAGGGGAAACACTGAAGCTTTCTTT. It specifies CASSRGNTEAFF.

This clone has just a few counts. V and J are TRBV9 and TRBJ1-1; no clear D gene. Germline assignment: CDR1 SGDLS and CDR2 YYNGEE. This CDR3 comprises 13 residues. Trimming shortened V by 0 bases and J by 8 bases, and 11 bases separated the two germline ends. CDR3: CASSVGMAEEAFF. The DNA of the CDR3 is TGTGCCAGCAGCGTAGGAATGGCCGAAGAAGCTTTCTTT.

The sample holds one count of this clone. This chain connects TRBV18 to TRBJ1-2, with D perhaps matching TRBD1 (5 bases). Germline V gene lookup returns CDR1 KGHSH and CDR2 LQKENI. Trimming removed 3 bases at V and 1 base at J, with 15 bases between. There are 16 residues in the CDR3. This CDR3 is CASSPELGQVNYGYTF. As DNA, the CDR3 is TGTGCCAGCTCACCCGAACTCGGACAAGTTAACTATGGCTACACCTTC.

The rearrangement uses TRBV6-5 and TRBJ1-5, with D hard to call. The CDR3 length is 13 residues. V shed 6 bases and J shed 3 bases, with 9 bases lying between them. In germline, CDR1 is MNHEY, CDR2 SVGAGI. The CDR3 protein is CASSDTHNQPQHF. The CDR3 DNA follows: TGTGCCAGCAGCGACACCCACAATCAGCCCCAGCATTTT.

The chain recombines TRBV13 with TRBJ2-7; D gene unclear. Trimming left V 3 bases short and J 4 bases short, with 13 bases between. Germline V CDR1 and CDR2: PRHDT, FYEKMQ (reference sequence). The CDR3 consists of 14 residues. For the CDR3, the DNA is TGTGCCAGCAGCTTTGGTAGTAAATGGTACGAGCAGTACTTC. It codes for CASSFGSKWYEQYF.

The CDR3 DNA reads TGTGCCAGCAGTTACCGTGTTCCCACAGCTCACTACGAGCAGTACTTC. Its protein product is CASSYRVPTAHYEQYF. The chain uses TRBV6-5 and TRBJ2-7; the D is unclear. V was pared by 2 bases and J by 3 bases, with 17 bases between. Germline CDR1 MNHEY, CDR2 SVGAGI. This CDR3 spans 16 amino acids.

The J gene is TRBJ2-5, the V gene TRBV3-1 (or the pseudogene TRBV3-2); no firm D call. The CDR3 runs 13 residues. Trimming stripped 1 base from V and 2 bases from J, with 5 bases between. Germline lookup yields CDR1 LGHDT and CDR2 YNNKEL (reference sequence). The DNA for the CDR3 is TGTGCCAGCAGCCAAGCCGGGCAAGAGACCCAGTACTTC. Its translation is CASSQAGQETQYF.

Points on this clone: Other DNA sequences from this sample encode an identical CDR3 as well. The V and J genes are TRBV24-1 and TRBJ1-2; TRBD1 matches at 7 bases. V trimming: 3 bases; J trimming: 6 bases; junction bases outside the gene matches: 3. This CDR3 spans 13 amino acids. Germline-derived CDR1 and CDR2 are KGHDR and SFDVKD. The CDR3 coding sequence is TGTGCCACCAGTGATGAACAGGGGAATGGCTACACCTTC. Translated, it gives CATSDEQGNGYTF.

This chain uses TRBV7-9 with TRBJ2-1, with D tentatively TRBD1 (6 bases). The CDR3 is 14 amino acids. Germline lookup yields CDR1 SEHNR and CDR2 FQNEAQ (reference sequence). Trimming took off 11 bases at V and 8 bases at J, with 22 bases between the two ends. The CDR3 nucleotides read TGTGCCGGGCAACAGGGCCCACCGCCTGATGAGCAGTTCTTC. As protein: CAGQQGPPPDEQFF.

This clone was detected a few times. CDR3 sequence: CASSLDAGAVTEAFF. CDR3 DNA sequence: TGTGCCAGCAGCTTAGACGCGGGGGCGGTCACTGAAGCTTTCTTT. The gene calls are TRBV7-2 and TRBJ1-1, with a possible D match to TRBD1 (6 bases). The CDR3 is 15 residues long. In germline, CDR1 is SGHTA, CDR2 FQGNSA. Trimming removed 1 base at V and 4 bases at J, with 13 bases between.

The chain joins TRBV4-1 to TRBJ1-1; 9 bases match TRBD1. The trim removed 1 base at V and 11 bases at J, leaving 5 bases unmatched. Germline V gene lookup returns CDR1 MGHRA and CDR2 YSYEKL. The CDR3 is 13 residues long. This CDR3 reads CASSQVGQGTAFF. The CDR3 DNA follows: TGCGCCAGCAGCCAAGTCGGACAGGGGACCGCTTTCTTT.

The gene calls are TRBV25-1 and TRBJ1-2; the D gene is possibly TRBD1 (5 bases). The V end lost 1 base, the J end lost 7 bases, and 7 bases lay between the germline ends. CDR1 MGHDK and CDR2 SYGVNS come from the germline V gene. The length of the CDR3 is 12 residues. CDR3 bases: TGTGCCAGCAGTGAATCGGACATTGGCTACACCTTC. The encoded protein is CASSESDIGYTF.

In its sample, this clone was seen a few times. The gene calls are TRBV6-1 and TRBJ1-2; 8 bases align to TRBD1. Germline assignment: CDR1 MNHNS and CDR2 SASEGT. V gave up 4 bases and J gave up 0 bases; unmatched junction bases: 16. The CDR3 spans 19 residues. The CDR3 sequence is CASSGGTIGQGRTNYGYTF. CDR3 DNA: TGTGCCAGCAGTGGGGGGACCATTGGACAGGGCAGAACTAACTATGGCTACACCTTC.

The chain is built from TRBV25-1 and TRBJ1-4, with 9 bases aligning to TRBD1. The CDR3 runs 17 residues. Germline CDR1 is MGHDK and CDR2 is SYGVNS. J lost 0 bases, V lost 3 bases, and 5 bases had no gene match. CDR3 in amino acids: CASSEERTGATNEKLFF. CDR3 bases: TGTGCCAGCAGTGAGGAGCGGACAGGGGCAACTAATGAAAAACTGTTTTTT.

The chain has TRBV5-4 and TRBJ2-1; TRBD2 matches 14 bases. CDR3 length: 17 amino acids. Germline loops: CDR1 SGHNT, CDR2 YYREEE (reference sequence). With V trimmed by 4 bases and J by 3 bases, 6 bases remained unmatched. The CDR3 region has the DNA TGTGCCAGCAGCACAGGGACTAGCGGGGGTTACTACAATGAGCAGTTCTTC. Its translation: CASSTGTSGGYYNEQFF.

This clone occurred a few times. The chain employs TRBV9 and TRBJ1-3; 7 nucleotides align to TRBD1. The CDR3 spans 12 residues. V was pared by 3 bases and J by 8 bases, with 2 bases of the junction left unmatched. CDR1 is SGDLS and CDR2 is YYNGEE in the germline V gene. The CDR3 spells CASSGQGDTIYF. Written as DNA, the CDR3 is TGTGCCAGCAGCGGACAGGGAGACACCATATATTTT.

The chain is built from TRBV4-2 and TRBJ2-7, with 9 bases identical to TRBD1. The CDR3 sequence is 15 residues long. Trimming at V came to 4 bases and at J to 2 bases, leaving 6 bases not matched to a gene. The germline CDR1 and CDR2 sequences are LGHNA and YNFKEQ. The CDR3 sequence is CASSLRQGETYEQYF. CDR3 DNA: TGTGCCAGCAGCCTTAGACAGGGGGAAACCTACGAGCAGTACTTC.

This clone was seen once. This chain links TRBV19 with TRBJ1-2; perhaps TRBD1 as D (5 bases). The CDR3 spans 14 residues. The germline gives CDR1 LNHDA, CDR2 SQIVND (reference sequence). The ends were cut back, 3 bases at V and 1 base at J, with 9 bases in the middle. CDR3 in DNA: TGTGCCAGTAGTATCGTTCAGGGTAACTATGGCTACACCTTC. Its protein product is CASSIVQGNYGYTF. Using reference TRBV19 and TRBJ1-2 for the parts outside the CDR3, the full variable domain is DGGITQSPKYLFRKEGQNVTLSCEQNLNHDAMYWYRQDPGQGLRLIYYSQIVNDFQKGDIAEGYSVSREKKESFPLTVTSAQKNPTAFYLCASSIVQGNYGYTFGSGTRLTVV.

The CDR3 DNA sequence: TGTGCCAGCAGCTTAGGGGGGGTCATGAACACTGAAGCTTTCTTT. Translated, it gives CASSLGGVMNTEAFF. The V and J genes are TRBV7-2 and TRBJ1-1; D may be TRBD1 (5 bases). CDR1 and CDR2 (germline): SGHTA, FQGNSA. Trimming cost V 1 base and J 0 bases, with 9 bases left between them. This CDR3 region has 15 residues.

This clone was seen a single time. The chain uses TRBV29-1 and TRBJ2-3; D possibly corresponds to TRBD2 (6 bases). Germline V lookup: CDR1 SQVTM, CDR2 ANQGSEA. CDR3 length equals 13 residues. V was cut by 1 base and J by 2 bases, with 7 bases left in between. CDR3 in amino acids: CSVEGTITDTQYF. For the CDR3, the DNA is TGCAGCGTTGAAGGGACTATCACAGATACGCAGTATTTT.

This chain uses TRBV13 with TRBJ2-3, with 10 positions matching TRBD2. Germline values: CDR1 PRHDT, CDR2 FYEKMQ (reference sequence). V lost 4 bases and J lost 5; bases outside the gene matches: 15. The CDR3 is 18 residues long. CDR3 residues: CASSSPLPAGGPGDTQYF. DNA of the CDR3: TGTGCCAGCAGCTCTCCTCTCCCAGCGGGGGGGCCCGGAGATACGCAGTATTTT.

V gene TRBV6-5 combines with J gene TRBJ1-2, with 9 bases lining up with TRBD1. The germline V gene has CDR1 MNHEY and CDR2 SVGAGI. There are 16 residues in the CDR3. V trimming: 4 bases; J trimming: 2 bases; junction bases outside the gene matches: 8. The CDR3 DNA reads TGTGCCAGCAGTTCATTACAGGGGGCCTTAAACTATGGCTACACCTTC. This encodes CASSSLQGALNYGYTF.

The chain employs TRBV5-1 and TRBJ1-1; D gene unclear. The length of the CDR3 is 12 residues. V lost 0 bases to trimming and J lost 8 bases, with 8 bases between them. Germline CDR1 and CDR2: SGHRS and YFSETQ. The CDR3 nucleotides read TGCGCCAGCAGCTTGGAGGCGGGGGAAGCTTTCTTT. It translates to CASSLEAGEAFF.

V gene TRBV3-1 (or the pseudogene TRBV3-2) combines with J gene TRBJ2-7; 11 bases agree with TRBD1. Trimming removed 1 base from V and 3 bases from J; junction bases left unmatched: 5. The V gene's germline CDR1 is LGHDT and CDR2 YNNKEL (reference sequence). The CDR3 length is 16 residues. CDR3 residues: CASSQVGGTGGYEQYF. DNA of the CDR3: TGTGCCAGCAGCCAAGTGGGAGGGACAGGGGGCTACGAGCAGTACTTC.

There are a few counts of this clone. The genes are TRBV2 and TRBJ2-7; 8 bases are a match to TRBD1. The CDR3 is 15 amino acids. CDR1 is SNHLY, CDR2 FYNNEI, per germline. Trimming at V came to 6 bases and at J to 5 bases, leaving 12 bases not matched to a gene. The CDR3 DNA sequence: TGTGCCAGCAGCAAGGGATATGGACAGGGTAACGAGCAGTACTTC. Encoded protein: CASSKGYGQGNEQYF.

This rearrangement joins TRBV6-1 to TRBJ1-6, with 7 bases lining up with TRBD1. Trimming cost V 3 bases and J 6 bases; bases outside gene matches: 2. The CDR3 sequence is 14 residues long. Germline CDR1 MNHNS, CDR2 SASEGT. The CDR3: CASSDNRGNSPLHF. The CDR3 nucleotides read TGTGCCAGCAGTGACAACAGGGGTAATTCACCCCTCCACTTT.

V usage is TRBV25-1 and J usage is TRBJ1-2; no clear D gene. Trimming took off 2 bases at V and 7 bases at J, with 14 bases between the two ends. Germline lookup yields CDR1 MGHDK and CDR2 SYGVNS. This CDR3 has 14 amino acids. The CDR3 loop is CASSETPGGSGYTF. The CDR3 DNA is TGTGCCAGCAGTGAAACACCAGGTGGAAGTGGCTACACCTTC.

The chain employs TRBV7-8 and TRBJ2-4, with TRBD2 matching over 8 bases. Germline lookup yields CDR1 SGHVS and CDR2 FQNEAQ. V dropped 4 bases and J dropped 3; count of bases not matched to a gene: 11. The CDR3 runs to 17 residues. CDR3 region: CASSSPGGARGKNIQYF. The CDR3 region has the DNA TGTGCCAGCAGCTCCCCGGGGGGGGCGCGGGGCAAAAACATTCAGTACTTC.

The rearrangement uses TRBV5-8 and TRBJ1-6; TRBD1 might be the D (5 bases). V was shortened by 3 bases and J by 0 bases, with 10 bases between the two germline ends. Germline values: CDR1 SGHTS, CDR2 YDEGEE. This CDR3 contains 16 residues. This CDR3 reads CASSWGVPSYNSPLHF. CDR3 coding DNA: TGTGCCAGCAGCTGGGGCGTCCCCTCCTATAATTCACCCCTCCACTTT.